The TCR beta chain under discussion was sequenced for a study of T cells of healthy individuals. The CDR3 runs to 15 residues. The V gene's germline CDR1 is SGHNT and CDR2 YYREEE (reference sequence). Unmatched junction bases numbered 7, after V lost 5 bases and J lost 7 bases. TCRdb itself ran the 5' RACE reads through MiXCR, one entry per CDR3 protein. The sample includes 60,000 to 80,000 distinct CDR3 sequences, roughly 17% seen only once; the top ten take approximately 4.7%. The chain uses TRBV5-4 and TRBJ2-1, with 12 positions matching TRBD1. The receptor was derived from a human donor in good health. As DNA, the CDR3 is TGTGCCAGCAGACCGGGACAGGGGGCTTGGAATGAGCAGTTCTTC. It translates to CASRPGQGAWNEQFF.